A selection of T cell receptor beta chains follows, all from one sample in a study of untreated major depressive disorder. The data were produced by immunoSEQ multiplex PCR, yet TCRdb's version contains in-frame clones alone and is incomplete. The sample shows about 21,000 clones, nearly 90% of them seen only once. Sequencing input: CD4+ T cells from PBMCs. These receptors were obtained from a woman aged 40 to 50 in good health. Both conserved end residues are part of each CDR3. The order of the fields is D gene, clone size, V gene, J gene, CDR3 length, CDR3 DNA, CDR3 protein. The D gene is left open where the match is weak. Clone size is stated in some rows and not others, as once, few, many or a class when expanded.

d_call: -; clone_size: -; v_call: TRBV6-1; j_call: TRBJ1-5; cdr3_length: 12; cdr3_nt: TGTGCCAGCCGGGGCGGGCATCAGCCCCAGCATTTT; cdr3_aa: CASRGGHQPQHF
d_call: -; clone_size: -; v_call: TRBV5-1; j_call: TRBJ2-5; cdr3_length: 16; cdr3_nt: TGCGCCAGCAGCTTGGGGTCTGTAGGCAGACAAGAGACCCAGTACTTC; cdr3_aa: CASSLGSVGRQETQYF
d_call: TRBD1; clone_size: -; v_call: TRBV5-6; j_call: TRBJ1-5; cdr3_length: 14; cdr3_nt: TGTGCCAGCAGCTGGGGACAGGGATCCGGGCCCCAGCATTTT; cdr3_aa: CASSWGQGSGPQHF
d_call: -; clone_size: -; v_call: TRBV29-1; j_call: TRBJ2-3; cdr3_length: 9; cdr3_nt: TGCAGCGTTGAAGACACGCAGTATTTT; cdr3_aa: CSVEDTQYF
d_call: -; clone_size: -; v_call: TRBV5-1; j_call: TRBJ2-3; cdr3_length: 16; cdr3_nt: TGCGCCAGCAGCTTGGGGGCACAGGGCTTCGGAGATACGCAGTATTTT; cdr3_aa: CASSLGAQGFGDTQYF
d_call: -; clone_size: -; v_call: TRBV10-3; j_call: TRBJ1-1; cdr3_length: 18; cdr3_nt: TGTGCCATCAGTCCCCTCGGGACGCGGGGAATGGGGAACACTGAAGCTTTCTTT; cdr3_aa: CAISPLGTRGMGNTEAFF
d_call: TRBD2; clone_size: -; v_call: TRBV5-1; j_call: TRBJ2-1; cdr3_length: 15; cdr3_nt: TGCGCCAGCAGCCTGACTAGCGGGAGGTTCGATGAGCAGTTCTTC; cdr3_aa: CASSLTSGRFDEQFF
d_call: -; clone_size: once; v_call: TRBV2; j_call: TRBJ2-1; cdr3_length: 14; cdr3_nt: TGTGCCAGCAGTGAATTCCCCCTTGTAAATGAGCAGTTCTTC; cdr3_aa: CASSEFPLVNEQFF
d_call: -; clone_size: -; v_call: TRBV28; j_call: TRBJ1-4; cdr3_length: 12; cdr3_nt: TGTGCCAGCAGTTTATATCGGGAAAAACTGTTTTTT; cdr3_aa: CASSLYREKLFF
d_call: -; clone_size: once; v_call: TRBV2; j_call: TRBJ2-5; cdr3_length: 11; cdr3_nt: TGTGCCAGCAGTCTATCTGAGACCCAGTACTTC; cdr3_aa: CASSLSETQYF
d_call: -; clone_size: -; v_call: TRBV6-6; j_call: TRBJ1-1; cdr3_length: 11; cdr3_nt: TGTGCCAGCACTGGGGAGCGAGAGGCTTTCTTT; cdr3_aa: CASTGEREAFF
d_call: -; clone_size: -; v_call: TRBV6-6; j_call: TRBJ1-6; cdr3_length: 14; cdr3_nt: TGTACCAGCACGTATACGACGGATAATTCACCCCTCCACTTT; cdr3_aa: CTSTYTTDNSPLHF
d_call: TRBD1; clone_size: -; v_call: TRBV14; j_call: TRBJ2-2; cdr3_length: 18; cdr3_nt: TGTGCCAGCAGCCAAGGTCCGGGACAGGGAGTCCTAACCGGGGAGCTGTTTTTT; cdr3_aa: CASSQGPGQGVLTGELFF
d_call: -; clone_size: -; v_call: TRBV4-1; j_call: TRBJ1-2; cdr3_length: 13; cdr3_nt: TGCGCCAGCAGCCAAGAGGGAGTTTATGGCTACACCTTC; cdr3_aa: CASSQEGVYGYTF
d_call: -; clone_size: -; v_call: TRBV6-1; j_call: TRBJ1-3; cdr3_length: 13; cdr3_nt: TGTGCCAGCAGTGAACCCCCTGGAAACACCATATATTTT; cdr3_aa: CASSEPPGNTIYF
d_call: -; clone_size: -; v_call: TRBV6-6; j_call: TRBJ2-1; cdr3_length: 13; cdr3_nt: TGTGCCGCTAGCGTTCATTTGTTGGATGAGCAGTTCTTC; cdr3_aa: CAASVHLLDEQFF
d_call: TRBD1; clone_size: -; v_call: TRBV27; j_call: TRBJ1-4; cdr3_length: 19; cdr3_nt: TGTGCCAGCAGTCCTTTCTGGACAGGAAACCTTGCAACTAATGAAAAACTGTTTTTT; cdr3_aa: CASSPFWTGNLATNEKLFF
d_call: -; clone_size: -; v_call: TRBV2; j_call: TRBJ2-3; cdr3_length: 14; cdr3_nt: TGTGCCAGCAGGCCGGACGGGTACACAGATACGCAGTATTTT; cdr3_aa: CASRPDGYTDTQYF
d_call: -; clone_size: -; v_call: TRBV19; j_call: TRBJ1-5; cdr3_length: 15; cdr3_nt: TGTGCCAGTAGACCGCAGCCTCGAGTTTCGGGGCCCCAGCATTTT; cdr3_aa: CASRPQPRVSGPQHF
d_call: -; clone_size: -; v_call: TRBV19; j_call: TRBJ1-4; cdr3_length: 15; cdr3_nt: TGTGCCAGTAGTAGCCCATCATGGAGTAATGAAAAACTGTTTTTT; cdr3_aa: CASSSPSWSNEKLFF
d_call: -; clone_size: few; v_call: TRBV2; j_call: TRBJ1-1; cdr3_length: 15; cdr3_nt: TGTGCCAGCAGTGCTAGGGAATCCTTAAACACTGAAGCTTTCTTT; cdr3_aa: CASSARESLNTEAFF
d_call: -; clone_size: once; v_call: TRBV7-7; j_call: TRBJ1-4; cdr3_length: 15; cdr3_nt: TGTGCCAGCAGCTTGTACAGCGGTCTAAATGAAAAACTGTTTTTT; cdr3_aa: CASSLYSGLNEKLFF
d_call: -; clone_size: -; v_call: TRBV6-5; j_call: TRBJ1-1; cdr3_length: 15; cdr3_nt: TGTGCCAGCAGTTACTCGTCAGCTATGAACACTGAAGCTTTCTTT; cdr3_aa: CASSYSSAMNTEAFF
d_call: TRBD2; clone_size: -; v_call: TRBV7-8; j_call: TRBJ2-1; cdr3_length: 18; cdr3_nt: TGTGCCAGCAGCCCGGCCCTCCGACTAGCGGGAGCGGGCAATGAGCAGTTCTTC; cdr3_aa: CASSPALRLAGAGNEQFF
d_call: -; clone_size: -; v_call: TRBV6-5; j_call: TRBJ1-3; cdr3_length: 14; cdr3_nt: TGTGCCAGCAGCCTAGGGGGCTCTGGAAACACCATATATTTT; cdr3_aa: CASSLGGSGNTIYF
d_call: TRBD2; clone_size: -; v_call: TRBV28; j_call: TRBJ2-2; cdr3_length: 15; cdr3_nt: TGTGCCAGCAGTCTAAGACTAGCGAAGACCGGGGAGCTGTTTTTT; cdr3_aa: CASSLRLAKTGELFF
d_call: -; clone_size: -; v_call: TRBV6-5; j_call: TRBJ1-5; cdr3_length: 13; cdr3_nt: TGTGCCAGCAGTTGGGACATCAATCAGCCCCAGCATTTT; cdr3_aa: CASSWDINQPQHF
d_call: -; clone_size: -; v_call: TRBV12-1; j_call: TRBJ2-6; cdr3_length: 17; cdr3_nt: TGTGCCAGCAGCTCCCGGGACAGGGGACCTGGGGCCAACGTCCTGACTTTC; cdr3_aa: CASSSRDRGPGANVLTF
d_call: TRBD2; clone_size: few; v_call: TRBV10-3; j_call: TRBJ2-5; cdr3_length: 18; cdr3_nt: TGTGCCATCAGTCGGTTTCAGAGACTAGCTGGCGAGTTGGAGACCCAGTACTTC; cdr3_aa: CAISRFQRLAGELETQYF
d_call: TRBD1; clone_size: -; v_call: TRBV6-1; j_call: TRBJ1-2; cdr3_length: 15; cdr3_nt: TGTGCCAGCAGCGCCGACTACCGGGACAGTCATGGCTACACCTTC; cdr3_aa: CASSADYRDSHGYTF
d_call: TRBD2; clone_size: -; v_call: TRBV11-2; j_call: TRBJ2-2; cdr3_length: 13; cdr3_nt: TGTGCCAGCCCAAAGCGGGGGGCCGGGGAGCTGTTTTTT; cdr3_aa: CASPKRGAGELFF
d_call: -; clone_size: -; v_call: TRBV2; j_call: TRBJ1-3; cdr3_length: 15; cdr3_nt: TGTGCCAGCAGTGAGGGAGGAGGCACTGGAAACACCATATATTTT; cdr3_aa: CASSEGGGTGNTIYF
d_call: TRBD1; clone_size: -; v_call: TRBV5-8; j_call: TRBJ1-2; cdr3_length: 16; cdr3_nt: TGTGCCAGCACCCTTGGCTGGACAGGTGGTGGGAATGGCTACACCTTC; cdr3_aa: CASTLGWTGGGNGYTF